This T cell receptor beta chain appears in the sequencing data of a study of OX40 agonist ivuxolimab in advanced cancers. Assay: immunoSEQ multiplex PCR; the TCRdb copy retains only in-frame clones and omits some. This sample has 70,000 to 95,000 clones; 85% to 95% occur once, and the top ten carry roughly 0.72%. General observations from the study: Some nonresponders likewise displayed low normalized T-cell clonal expansion.

On this clone: Its antigen is unknown. At the DNA level, this CDR3 is encoded by other sequences in the same sample as well.

Source: CD4+ or CD8+ T cells sorted from blood, taken in a trial of the OX40 agonist ivuxolimab. The clonotype originates from an adult with an advanced solid tumor such as melanoma, head and neck, liver or kidney cancer.

CDR3 sequence (DNA): TGCAGCGTTGACACAGATGAAGCTTTCTTT. Its protein product is CSVDTDEAFF. The genes are TRBV29-1 and TRBJ1-1, with D unresolved. The CDR3 is made up of 10 amino acids. Germline lookup yields CDR1 SQVTM and CDR2 ANQGSEA. Trimming removed 3 bases from V and 7 bases from J, with 6 bases in between.